The TCR beta chain described here comes from a study of T cell repertoires in cytomegalovirus infection. Study in general: Indications came from public TCR beta signatures; they pointed to CMV infection and to a matching HLA type. Study results and caveats: Dominant in the ex vivo response were TCR beta clonotypes restricted by HLA-C and specific for CMV.

This clonotype was observed at least ten times. What it binds is not known. TCRdb reprocessed the reads with MiXCR, giving one entry per CDR3 protein. The sample comprises about 320,000 distinct CDR3 sequences, 9.5% of which are singletons, and over 3.5% rests with the top ten. Germline V CDR1 and CDR2: SGHTA, FQGNSA. The CDR3 sequence is 15 residues long. Trimming cost V 5 bases and J 1 base, with 14 bases left between them. The source of this sequence is a human donor in good health (CMV status not recorded). Some clones in this sample may be carry-over from other donors' samples. The genes are TRBV7-2 and TRBJ2-5; a weak D match, TRBD1 (6 bases). What was sequenced was PBMCs. CDR3 in DNA: TGTGCCAGCAGCGTACAGGGTTTTGGCCAAGAGACCCAGTACTTC. This gives the protein CASSVQGFGQETQYF.